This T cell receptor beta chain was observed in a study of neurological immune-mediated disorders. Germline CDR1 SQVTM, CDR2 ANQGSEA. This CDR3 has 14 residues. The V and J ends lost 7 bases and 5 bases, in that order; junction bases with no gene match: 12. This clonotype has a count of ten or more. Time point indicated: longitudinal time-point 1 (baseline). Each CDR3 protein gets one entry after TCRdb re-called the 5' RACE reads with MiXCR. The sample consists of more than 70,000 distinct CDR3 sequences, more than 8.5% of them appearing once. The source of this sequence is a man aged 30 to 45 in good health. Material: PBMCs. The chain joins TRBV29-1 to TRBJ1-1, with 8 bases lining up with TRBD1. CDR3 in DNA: TGCAGCGGACGGGACAGGCCCCCTGCGACTGAAGCTTTCTTT. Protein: CSGRDRPPATEAFF. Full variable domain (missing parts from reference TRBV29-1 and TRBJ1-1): SAVISQKPSRDICQRGTSLTIQCQVDSQVTMMFWYRQQPGQSLTLIATANQGSEATYESGFVIDKFPISRPNLTFSTLTVSNMSPEDSSIYLCSGRDRPPATEAFFGQGTRLTVV.